This T cell receptor (beta chain) was captured in a study of blood T cells in healthy people across ages. Note on this clonotype: Its specificity is unknown.

A minimum of 6 micrograms of total RNA was extracted per sample. Primers used in a second PCR of about 6 to 12 cycles were a sample-barcoded 5' primer and a J-beta primer mix. TCRdb fed the 5' RACE reads into MiXCR, producing one record per CDR3 protein. This sample has around 800,000 distinct CDR3 sequences; around 25% occur once, and the top ten carry around 2.9%. The CDR3 loop spans 15 amino acids. Trimming took off 5 bases at V and 1 base at J, with 13 bases between the two ends. The study, taken as a whole, reports: There was no known CMV status for donors, so expanded clonotype changes were possibly confounded. In these data, TCR beta diversity tracked strongly with naive T cell percentage.

These records were also assigned to another study, of T cells of mothers and their children. This second study notes: Over 9.5 million reads per mother and 2.5 million to 3.5 million per child were obtained.

This TCR was recovered from a boy aged 5-17 years in good health. The sample taken for sequencing was blood. This sequence joins TRBV12-3 or TRBV12-4 and TRBJ2-3; D is uncertain. This CDR3 reads CASSPYFFGTDTQYF. DNA for the CDR3: TGTGCCAGCAGTCCCTATTTTTTTGGCACAGATACGCAGTATTTT.